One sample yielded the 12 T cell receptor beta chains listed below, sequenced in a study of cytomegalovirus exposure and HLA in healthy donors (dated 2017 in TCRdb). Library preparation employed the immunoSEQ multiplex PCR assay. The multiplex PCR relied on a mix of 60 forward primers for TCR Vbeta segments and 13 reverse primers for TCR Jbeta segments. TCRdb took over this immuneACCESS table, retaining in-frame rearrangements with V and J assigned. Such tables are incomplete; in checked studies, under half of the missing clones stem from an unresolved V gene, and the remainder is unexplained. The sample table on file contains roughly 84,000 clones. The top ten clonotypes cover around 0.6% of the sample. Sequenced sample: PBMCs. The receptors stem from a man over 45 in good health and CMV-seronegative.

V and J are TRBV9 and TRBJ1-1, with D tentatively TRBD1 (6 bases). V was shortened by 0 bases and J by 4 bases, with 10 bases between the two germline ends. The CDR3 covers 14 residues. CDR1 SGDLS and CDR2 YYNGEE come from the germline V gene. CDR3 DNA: TGTGCCAGCAGCGTAGGGGGGCTTGGCACTGAAGCTTTCTTT. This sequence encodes CASSVGGLGTEAFF. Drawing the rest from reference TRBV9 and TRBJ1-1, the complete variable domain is DSGVTQTPKHLITATGQRVTLRCSPRSGDLSVYWYQQSLDQGLQFLIQYYNGEERAKGNILERFSAQQFPDLHSELNLSSLELGDSALYFCASSVGGLGTEAFFGQGTRLTVV.

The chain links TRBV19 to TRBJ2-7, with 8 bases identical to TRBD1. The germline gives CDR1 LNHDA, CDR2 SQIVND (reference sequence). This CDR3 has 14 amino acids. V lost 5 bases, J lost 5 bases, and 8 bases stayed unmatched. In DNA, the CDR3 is TGTGCCAGTAGTGAGGACAGGGTCCGGAACGAGCAGTACTTC. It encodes CASSEDRVRNEQYF.

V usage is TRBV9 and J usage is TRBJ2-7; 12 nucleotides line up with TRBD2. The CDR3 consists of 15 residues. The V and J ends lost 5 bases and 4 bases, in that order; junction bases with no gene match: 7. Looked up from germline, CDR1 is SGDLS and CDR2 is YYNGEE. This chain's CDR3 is CASSVTSGGPYEQYF. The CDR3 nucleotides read TGTGCCAGCAGTGTGACTAGCGGGGGTCCTTACGAGCAGTACTTC.

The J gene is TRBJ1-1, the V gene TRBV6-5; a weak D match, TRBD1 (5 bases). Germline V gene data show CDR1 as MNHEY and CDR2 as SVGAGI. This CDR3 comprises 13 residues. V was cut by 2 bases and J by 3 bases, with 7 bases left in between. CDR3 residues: CASSYEGDTEAFF. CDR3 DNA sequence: TGTGCCAGCAGTTACGAAGGGGACACTGAAGCTTTCTTT.

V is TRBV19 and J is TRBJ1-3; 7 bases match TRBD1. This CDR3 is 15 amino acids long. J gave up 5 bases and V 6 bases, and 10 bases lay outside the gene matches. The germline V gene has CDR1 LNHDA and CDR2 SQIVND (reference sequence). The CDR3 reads CASRVRSGQRNTIYF. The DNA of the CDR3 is TGTGCCAGTAGAGTGAGATCGGGACAGCGAAACACCATATATTTT.

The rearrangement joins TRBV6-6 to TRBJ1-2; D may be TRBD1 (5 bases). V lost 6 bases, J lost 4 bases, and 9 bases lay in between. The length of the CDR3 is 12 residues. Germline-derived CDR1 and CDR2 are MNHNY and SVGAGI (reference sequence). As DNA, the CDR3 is TGTGCCAGCAGGCTACAGGCCTATGGCTACACCTTC. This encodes CASRLQAYGYTF.

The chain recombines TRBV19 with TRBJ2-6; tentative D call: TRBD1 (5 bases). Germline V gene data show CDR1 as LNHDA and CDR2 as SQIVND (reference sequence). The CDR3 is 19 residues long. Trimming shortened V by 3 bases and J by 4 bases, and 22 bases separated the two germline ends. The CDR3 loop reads CASSILLVGLGPGANVLTF. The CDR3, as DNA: TGTGCCAGTAGTATTCTCCTAGTGGGGCTAGGTCCCGGGGCCAACGTCCTGACTTTC. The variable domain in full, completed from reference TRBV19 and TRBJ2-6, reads DGGITQSPKYLFRKEGQNVTLSCEQNLNHDAMYWYRQDPGQGLRLIYYSQIVNDFQKGDIAEGYSVSREKKESFPLTVTSAQKNPTAFYLCASSILLVGLGPGANVLTFGAGSRLTVL.

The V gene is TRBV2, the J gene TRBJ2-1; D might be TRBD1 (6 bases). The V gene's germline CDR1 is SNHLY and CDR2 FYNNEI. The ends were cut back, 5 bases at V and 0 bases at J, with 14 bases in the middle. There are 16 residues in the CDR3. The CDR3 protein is CASSLQGQGSYNEQFF. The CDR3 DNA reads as TGTGCCAGCAGTCTACAGGGTCAAGGCTCCTACAATGAGCAGTTCTTC.

The CDR3 reads CASSIVGTSYEQYF. The CDR3 bases are TGTGCCAGTAGTATAGTCGGGACATCGTACGAGCAGTACTTC. This rearrangement joins TRBV19 to TRBJ2-7; tentative D call: TRBD1 (6 bases). The V gene's germline CDR1 is LNHDA and CDR2 SQIVND (reference sequence). V was clipped by 1 base and J by 4 bases, with 11 bases between them. The CDR3 is made up of 14 amino acids.

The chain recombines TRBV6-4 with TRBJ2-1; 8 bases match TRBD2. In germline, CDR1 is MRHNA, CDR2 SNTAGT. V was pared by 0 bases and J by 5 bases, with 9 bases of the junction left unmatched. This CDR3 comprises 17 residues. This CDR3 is CASSDSVAGTNDNEQFF. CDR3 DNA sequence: TGTGCCAGCAGTGACTCGGTAGCGGGAACAAACGACAATGAGCAGTTCTTC.

For the CDR3, the DNA is TGTGCCAGTAGTATAGGTACAGCTAGCAATCAGCCCCAGCATTTT. This encodes CASSIGTASNQPQHF. The V and J genes are TRBV19 and TRBJ1-5; D uncertain. Germline CDR1 LNHDA, CDR2 SQIVND (reference sequence). V was cut by 1 base and J by 0 bases, with 7 bases left in between. CDR3 length: 15 amino acids.

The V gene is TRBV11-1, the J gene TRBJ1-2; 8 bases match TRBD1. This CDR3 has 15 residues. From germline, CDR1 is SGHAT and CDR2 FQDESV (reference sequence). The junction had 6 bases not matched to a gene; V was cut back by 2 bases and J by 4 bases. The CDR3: CASSLSSTGAYGYTF. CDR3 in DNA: TGTGCCAGCAGCTTATCCTCGACAGGGGCCTATGGCTACACCTTC.